This T cell receptor (beta chain) appears in the sequencing data of a study of T cells in Graves' hyperthyroidism and ophthalmopathy. The study, taken as a whole, reports: Blood also contained most expanded thyroid clonotypes above 0.001. Ophthalmopathy was separated from stable hyperthyroidism by a 13 V-J model.

This clonotype was picked up a small number of times. Its antigen remains unknown. J lost 3 bases, V lost 2 bases, and 4 bases had no gene match. This CDR3 spans 15 amino acids. The germline gives CDR1 LNHNV, CDR2 YYDKDF (reference sequence). The TCR beta CDR3 regions underwent amplification using RNA transcripts as the source. First-round RT-PCR of the TCR CDR3 relied on the HTBI primer set. TCRdb itself ran the multiplex PCR reads through MiXCR, one entry per CDR3 protein. This sample has hundreds of thousands of distinct CDR3 sequences, with over 15% found just once. Participants, patients aged 18 to 65, had newly diagnosed hyperthyroidism with a duration under 2 months.

The sample was blood. This sequence originates from a woman under 30 with Graves' hyperthyroidism. The chain joins TRBV15 to TRBJ1-5; TRBD1 aligns across 7 bases. DNA for the CDR3: TGTGCCACCAGCAGACTTGACAGGGACAATCAGCCCCAGCATTTT. Translated, it gives CATSRLDRDNQPQHF.